This is a list of T cell receptor beta chains from one sample in a study of blood T cell repertoires in COVID-19. Method: immunoSEQ multiplex PCR; TCRdb's copy keeps in-frame clones and lacks some. In the table there are 25,000 to 30,000 clones, 75% to 90% of which are singletons. What was sequenced was peripheral blood. The receptors stem from an elderly woman with COVID-19, enrolled during active disease. The CDR3 runs from the conserved cysteine through the conserved F or W. A D gene is named only where the DNA matches it firmly. Where a row states a size, it is once, few, many or the class of an expanded clone; other rows omit it.

>-|TRBV7-2|-|TRBJ1-1
TGTGCCAGCAGCTTAGCTGCTACAGGGAACACTGAAGCTTTCTTT
CASSLAATGNTEAFF
>-|TRBV15|TRBD1|TRBJ1-2
TGTGCCACCAGCAAACAGGGGGATGGCTACACCTTC
CATSKQGDGYTF
>-|TRBV3-1/TRBV3-2|TRBD1|TRBJ1-1
TGTGCCAGCAGCCAAGAGTGGACAGGGGAAGAAGCTTTCTTT
CASSQEWTGEEAFF
>once|TRBV18|-|TRBJ1-1
TGTGCCAGCTCACCAGGCCCGCAGAACACTGAAGCTTTCTTT
CASSPGPQNTEAFF
>-|TRBV18|-|TRBJ2-5
TGTGCCAGCTCTCCCGACAGCGAAGTGTGGTACTTC
CASSPDSEVWYF
>-|TRBV6-5|TRBD1|TRBJ2-7
TGTGCCAGCCGACGTGACCGGGACAGCTACGAGCAGTACTTC
CASRRDRDSYEQYF
>-|TRBV5-1|-|TRBJ2-5
TGCGCCAGCAGCTTGTTAAGAGGGCCCATAGGAGAGACCCAGTACTTC
CASSLLRGPIGETQYF
>-|TRBV4-2|TRBD2|TRBJ2-7
TGTGCCAGCAGCCAAGATAGGACGGGGGGGCGTGGAGGTTGCGAGCAGTACTTC
CASSQDRTGGRGGCEQYF
>-|TRBV30|-|TRBJ1-1
TGTGCCTGGAAATCAAGGGGGAACACTGAAGCTTTCTTT
CAWKSRGNTEAFF
>-|TRBV5-1|-|TRBJ2-6
TGCGCCAGCAGCACAACCGGAGCTGGGGCCAACGTCCTGACTTTC
CASSTTGAGANVLTF
>-|TRBV4-1|-|TRBJ1-1
TGCGCCAGCAGCCCCCTAGGAACAGGCGGTACTGAAGCTTTCTTT
CASSPLGTGGTEAFF
>-|TRBV5-6|TRBD2|TRBJ2-1
TGTGCCAGCAGCTTGCGAACTAGCGGGGACCGGAATGAGCAGTTCTTC
CASSLRTSGDRNEQFF
>once|TRBV12-1|-|TRBJ1-1
TGTGCCAGCAGCTTTCGAATCGGGACAGTGAACACTGAAGCTTTCTTT
CASSFRIGTVNTEAFF
>few|TRBV19|-|TRBJ1-5
TGTGCCAGTAGTATTGGTGGGGCGCCCCAGCATTTT
CASSIGGAPQHF
>-|TRBV19|-|TRBJ1-3
TGTGCCAGTAGTTCCGTGGACACCAACTCTGGAAACACCATATATTTT
CASSSVDTNSGNTIYF
>-|TRBV3-1/TRBV3-2|-|TRBJ2-2
TGTGCCAGCAGCCAGAAGGGGGGGACCGGGGAGCTGTTTTTT
CASSQKGGTGELFF
>-|TRBV3-1/TRBV3-2|-|TRBJ1-2
TGTGCCAGCAGCCCTATCGGACAGCACTATGGCTACACCTTC
CASSPIGQHYGYTF
>-|TRBV9|-|TRBJ2-2
TGTGCCAGCAGCCCCTCCTGGGGGCCCGGGGAGCTGTTTTTT
CASSPSWGPGELFF
>-|TRBV5-1|TRBD1|TRBJ1-1
TGCGCCAGCCGAGAGGACAGGGGGCGGAACACTGAAGCTTTCTTT
CASREDRGRNTEAFF
>once|TRBV5-1|TRBD1|TRBJ2-7
TGCGCCAGCAGCTTAACCGGGACAGGGGGCGACGAGCAGTACTTC
CASSLTGTGGDEQYF
>-|TRBV5-6|TRBD2|TRBJ2-3
TGTGCCAGCAGCGCATTAAGCGGGGGGGCAAAAGGAGGCTTGGATACGCAGTATTTT
CASSALSGGAKGGLDTQYF
>few|TRBV6-5|-|TRBJ1-6
TGTGCCAGCAGTTACACCCAGGGGAAATCAAATTCACCCCTCCACTTT
CASSYTQGKSNSPLHF
>-|TRBV2|TRBD1|TRBJ2-7
TGTGCCAGCAGCCCTGGGACAGGGGTGAGCGAGCAGTACTTC
CASSPGTGVSEQYF
>-|TRBV7-8|-|TRBJ2-7
TGTGCCAGCAGCTCCGAGGGCGAGCAGTACTTC
CASSSEGEQYF
>-|TRBV20-1|-|TRBJ1-1
TGCAGTGCTGGTGGGCGGGGGCCCTCCACTGAAGCTTTCTTT
CSAGGRGPSTEAFF
>-|TRBV6-5|TRBD1|TRBJ1-2
TGTGCCAGCAGTTACGGGACAGGAACCCTCGGGGGCTACACCTTC
CASSYGTGTLGGYTF
>-|TRBV5-4|TRBD2|TRBJ2-5
TGTGCCAGCAGCTTGGCTAGCGGGGGGGCCGGAGAGACCCAGTACTTC
CASSLASGGAGETQYF
>once|TRBV7-9|-|TRBJ1-2
TGTGCCAGCAGCTTAGAAATAGCTAACTATGGCTACACCTTC
CASSLEIANYGYTF
>-|TRBV12-3/TRBV12-4|-|TRBJ1-1
TGTGCCAGCAATTCAGACAAAGACACTGAAGCTTTCTTT
CASNSDKDTEAFF
>-|TRBV7-6|TRBD2|TRBJ2-2
TGTGCCAGCAGCGCCCTTGGGAGGGAGGGGACCGGGGAGCTGTTTTTT
CASSALGREGTGELFF
>-|TRBV2|TRBD2|TRBJ2-2
TGTGGCAGCTGGACTAGGGGCGACACCGGGGAGCTGTTTTTT
CGSWTRGDTGELFF
>-|TRBV5-1|TRBD1|TRBJ2-5
TGCGCCAGCAGCCGGACAGGGGGTCAGCAAGAGACCCAGTACTTC
CASSRTGGQQETQYF
>-|TRBV6-4|TRBD1|TRBJ1-4
TGTGCCAGCAGTGACCCTACGGGACAGGCATATGAAAAACTGTTTTTT
CASSDPTGQAYEKLFF
>-|TRBV30|-|TRBJ1-2
TGTGCCTGGAGTGCCGCAGTTAACTATGGCTACACCTTC
CAWSAAVNYGYTF
>-|TRBV6-5|TRBD1|TRBJ2-2
TGTGCCAGCAGTTACTCCTGGACAGGGGGGGCCGGGGAGCTGTTTTTT
CASSYSWTGGAGELFF
>-|TRBV10-3|-|TRBJ1-1
TGTGCCATCAGTGTGAGCACGGCAGGGGTTCCTGAAGCTTTCTTT
CAISVSTAGVPEAFF
>-|TRBV6-5|-|TRBJ2-1
TGTGCCAGCAGTTACTCGGGGGGGCTGTACAATGAGCAGTTCTTC
CASSYSGGLYNEQFF
>-|TRBV5-1|TRBD1|TRBJ1-2
TGCGCCAGCAGCTTGAATACAGGGGGTGGCTACACCTTC
CASSLNTGGGYTF
>few|TRBV27|-|TRBJ1-1
TGTGCCAGCGGAGACCCGTTTCGGGCTTTCTTT
CASGDPFRAFF
>-|TRBV9|TRBD2|TRBJ2-3
TGTGCCAGCAGCGTAGTAGCGGGGGGATCCGATACGCAGTATTTT
CASSVVAGGSDTQYF
>-|TRBV9|-|TRBJ2-5
TGTGCCAGCAGCGTAGGTTATAGCCCGAGGACCCAGTACTTC
CASSVGYSPRTQYF
>-|TRBV5-1|-|TRBJ1-2
TGCGCCAGCAGAGACACCCTCTATGGCTACACCTTC
CASRDTLYGYTF
>-|TRBV30|-|TRBJ1-3
TGTGCCTGGGAGACACAGGCGAGAGGAAACACCATATATTTT
CAWETQARGNTIYF
>few|TRBV5-5|-|TRBJ1-3
TGTGCCAGCAGCTTGGGGCAGGGGACTGGAAACACCATATATTTT
CASSLGQGTGNTIYF
>-|TRBV19|-|TRBJ1-3
TGTGCCAGTGCCTCGGGAGACTCTGGAAACACCATATATTTT
CASASGDSGNTIYF
>-|TRBV6-2/TRBV6-3|-|TRBJ1-2
TGTGCCAGCAGTTACTCGATTGCAGGGGCTAACTATGGCTACACCTTC
CASSYSIAGANYGYTF
>-|TRBV5-1|TRBD1|TRBJ1-2
TGCGCCAGCAGCAATACTCAAACAGGGGGCAGGGGCTACACCTTC
CASSNTQTGGRGYTF
>once|TRBV19|TRBD1|TRBJ1-5
TGTGCCACCCAGGAGGGACAGGGTCTCAATCAGCCCCAGCATTTT
CATQEGQGLNQPQHF
>-|TRBV29-1|-|TRBJ2-2
TGCAGCGTCTCGACAAGGCCGGCCGGGGAGCTGTTTTTT
CSVSTRPAGELFF
>-|TRBV5-1|TRBD2|TRBJ2-7
TGCGCCAGCAGCTTTAGCGGGGGGTCCACCTACGAGCAGTACTTC
CASSFSGGSTYEQYF
>once|TRBV3-1/TRBV3-2|TRBD1|TRBJ2-7
TGTGCCAGCAGCCGGGACAGTTCCTACGAGCAGTACTTC
CASSRDSSYEQYF
>-|TRBV18|TRBD1|TRBJ1-2
TGTGCCAGCTCACCCTCCGGGACAGGGGGCTTTGGCTACACCTTC
CASSPSGTGGFGYTF
>-|TRBV18|-|TRBJ1-2
TGTGCCAGCTCACAAGACATGGGACATAACTATGGCTACACCTTC
CASSQDMGHNYGYTF
>-|TRBV29-1|TRBD1|TRBJ1-3
TGCAGCTTCAGGGGGCCTGGAAACACCATATATTTT
CSFRGPGNTIYF
>-|TRBV6-1|-|TRBJ1-5
TGTGCCAGCAGTGAGAACAGGAATCAGCCCCAGCATTTT
CASSENRNQPQHF
>once|TRBV2|-|TRBJ1-2
TGTGCCAGCAGTGAGCGCAGGGTGGCAGGCTACACCTTC
CASSERRVAGYTF